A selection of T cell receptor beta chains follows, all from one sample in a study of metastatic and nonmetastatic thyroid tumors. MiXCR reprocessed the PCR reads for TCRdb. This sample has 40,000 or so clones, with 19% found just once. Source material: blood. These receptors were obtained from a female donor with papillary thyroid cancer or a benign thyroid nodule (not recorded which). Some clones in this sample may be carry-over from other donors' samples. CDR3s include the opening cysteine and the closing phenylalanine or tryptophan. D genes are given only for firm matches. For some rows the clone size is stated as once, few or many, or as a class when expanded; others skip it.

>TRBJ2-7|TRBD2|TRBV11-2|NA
CASSLSSGTSGYEHYF
TGTGCCAGCAGCTTATCCTCCGGGACTAGCGGCTACGAGCATTACTTC
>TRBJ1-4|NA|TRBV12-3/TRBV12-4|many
CASSPAPTTNEKLFF
TGTGCCAGCAGCCCCGCCCCAACAACTAATGAAAAACTGTTTTTT
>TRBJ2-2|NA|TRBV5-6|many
CASSLVGAGGELFF
TGTGCCAGCAGCTTGGTTGGGGCGGGCGGGGAGCTGTTTTTT
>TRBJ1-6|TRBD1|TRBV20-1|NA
CSAPGQGAESPLHF
TGCAGTGCTCCCGGGCAGGGGGCTGAATCACCCCTCCACTTT
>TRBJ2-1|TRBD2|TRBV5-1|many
CASSLVGSGSFREQFF
TGCGCCAGCAGCTTGGTCGGTAGCGGGAGTTTTCGTGAGCAGTTCTTC
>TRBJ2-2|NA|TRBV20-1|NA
CSARDAARQANTGELFF
TGCAGTGCTAGAGACGCCGCCAGACAGGCGAACACCGGGGAGCTGTTTTTT
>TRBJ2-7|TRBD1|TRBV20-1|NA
CSARTGGGYYKQYF
TGCAGTGCCAGGACAGGTGGAGGATACTACAAGCAGTACTTC
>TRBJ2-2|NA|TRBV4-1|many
CASSQVGAASNTGELFF
TGCGCCAGCAGCCAAGTAGGGGCCGCCTCGAACACCGGGGAGCTGTTTTTT
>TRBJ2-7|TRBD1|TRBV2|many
CASGIAQVPGDRSSYEQYF
TGTGCCAGCGGGATAGCACAGGTTCCCGGGGACAGGAGCTCCTACGAGCAGTACTTC
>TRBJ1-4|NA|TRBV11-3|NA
CASSSTVNEKLFF
TGTGCCAGCAGCTCAACAGTTAATGAAAAACTGTTTTTT
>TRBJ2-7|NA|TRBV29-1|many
CSANPVREREAYEQYF
TGCAGCGCCAATCCCGTCCGTGAGAGAGAGGCCTACGAGCAGTACTTC
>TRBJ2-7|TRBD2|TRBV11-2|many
CASSLSGTSFYYEQYF
TGTGCCAGCAGCTTATCCGGGACTAGCTTTTACTACGAGCAGTACTTC
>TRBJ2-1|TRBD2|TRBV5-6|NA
CASNKLAGGHIYNEQFF
TGTGCCAGCAATAAACTAGCGGGGGGGCATATCTACAATGAGCAGTTCTTC
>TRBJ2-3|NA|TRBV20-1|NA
CSARDHSSACYTQYF
TGCAGTGCTAGAGATCACTCGTCCGCGTGTTATACGCAGTATTTT
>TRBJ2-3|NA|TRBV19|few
CASSRDFSTDTQYF
TGTGCCAGTAGTCGGGATTTTAGTACAGATACGCAGTATTTT
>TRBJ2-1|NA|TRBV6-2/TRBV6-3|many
CATQRSSYNEQFF
TGTGCCACCCAGCGGTCCTCCTACAATGAGCAGTTCTTC
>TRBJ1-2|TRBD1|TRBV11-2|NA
CASSLDPGQGTAGCTF
TGTGCCAGCAGCTTAGATCCCGGACAGGGGACGGCGGGCTGCACCTTC
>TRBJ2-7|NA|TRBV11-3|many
CASSPDRGSYEQYF
TGTGCCAGCAGCCCGGACAGAGGTTCCTACGAGCAGTACTTC
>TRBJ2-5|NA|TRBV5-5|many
CASSLAGTQYF
TGTGCCAGCAGCTTGGCAGGGACCCAGTACTTC
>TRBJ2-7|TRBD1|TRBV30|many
CAWSSGTGVEEQYF
TGTGCCTGGAGTTCCGGGACAGGGGTAGAAGAGCAGTACTTC
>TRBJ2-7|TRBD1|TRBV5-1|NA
CASSLAPGTDAYEQYF
TGCGCCAGCAGCTTGGCTCCCGGGACAGACGCCTACGAGCAGTACTTC
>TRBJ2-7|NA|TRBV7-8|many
CASSPGPSYEQYF
TGTGCCAGCAGCCCGGGGCCCTCCTACGAGCAGTACTTC
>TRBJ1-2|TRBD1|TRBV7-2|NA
CASSTDRGNGYTF
TGTGCCAGCAGCACGGACAGGGGGAACGGCTACACCTTC
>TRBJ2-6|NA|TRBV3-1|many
CASSQSSSSSGANVLTF
TGTGCCAGCAGCCAGTCAAGCTCGAGCTCTGGGGCCAACGTCCTGACTTTC
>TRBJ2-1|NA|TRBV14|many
CASWPGPFPHEQFF
TGTGCCAGCTGGCCGGGACCGTTTCCCCATGAGCAGTTCTTC
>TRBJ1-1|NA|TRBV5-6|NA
CASSPLFRNTEAFF
TGTGCCAGCAGCCCGCTATTCCGGAACACTGAAGCTTTCTTT
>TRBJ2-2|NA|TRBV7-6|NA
CASSLLGELFF
TGTGCCAGCAGCTTACTCGGGGAGCTGTTTTTT
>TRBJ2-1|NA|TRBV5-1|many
CASSEQGGFYNEQFF
TGCGCCAGCTCCGAGCAGGGGGGGTTTTACAATGAGCAGTTCTTC
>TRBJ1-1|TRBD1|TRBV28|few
CASSVRQGGGRTEAFF
TGTGCCAGCAGTGTCCGCCAGGGGGGGGGGCGCACTGAAGCTTTCTTT
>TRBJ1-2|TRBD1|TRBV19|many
CASSMWTGGDYGYTF
TGTGCCAGTAGTATGTGGACAGGGGGCGACTATGGCTACACCTTC
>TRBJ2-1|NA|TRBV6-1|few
CASSENPIGGRTYNEQFF
TGTGCCAGCAGTGAAAACCCTATAGGGGGTAGGACCTACAATGAGCAGTTCTTC
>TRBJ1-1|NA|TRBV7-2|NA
CASRIDWTVPEAFF
TGTGCCAGCAGGATAGATTGGACAGTCCCTGAAGCTTTCTTT
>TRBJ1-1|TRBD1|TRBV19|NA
CASSSQRTDRVTEAFF
TGTGCCAGTAGTTCCCAACGAACCGACAGGGTCACTGAAGCTTTCTTT